This record concerns one T cell receptor beta chain sequence. Antigen specificity is unknown. These data belong to a study of shared clonotypes between healthy human individuals. This CDR3 spans 14 amino acids. Trimming cost V 1 base and J 3 bases, with 7 bases left between them. Germline lookup yields CDR1 KGHSH and CDR2 LQKENI. The run depth of the assay was deep. Libraries were prepared by immunoSEQ multiplex PCR; TCRdb keeps only in-frame clonotypes and omits some of them. The sample consists of approximately 1.5 million clones, approximately 98.5% of them appearing once. Study findings and constraints: How much donors shared clonotypes was expected to be affected by sequencing depth. Researchers sampled blood only, noting tissue repertoires likely differ. Approximately 5% of naive CD4 clonotypes were shared across four donors.

This rearrangement joins TRBV18 to TRBJ2-1; no reliable D call. Material for sequencing was naive CD4+ T cells sorted from blood. Documented subset: CD45RA+ positively selected. The TCR comes from a man aged 25 to 40 in good health. The CDR3 loop is CASSPLLRYNEQFF. CDR3 in DNA: TGTGCCAGCTCACCACTTTTGCGCTACAATGAGCAGTTCTTC.